This T cell receptor beta chain was recovered during a study of blood T cell repertoires in COVID-19. About the study: COVID-19 samples collected from the United States, Italy and Spain covered acute and convalescent phases. In each case, the material was cDNA or gDNA derived from T cells, B-cell-depleted T cells, or PBMCs.

The CDR3 consists of 14 residues. Germline CDR1 and CDR2: ENHRY and SYGVKD. Unmatched junction bases numbered 4, after V lost 5 bases and J lost 5 bases. Participant reports of clinical history set cohort assignment. Two consecutive negative NP/OP PCR tests, clearance, or resolved symptoms defined Cohort 3 recovery. Data came from immunoSEQ multiplex PCR; TCRdb stores just in-frame clones and leaves some out. The sample lists approximately 130,000 clones; roughly 90% were seen once. The TCR was taken from a woman between 45 and 60 years old who had recovered from COVID-19. The chain has TRBV10-3 and TRBJ2-1; 9 bases line up with TRBD2. Sequencing was carried out using PBMCs or T cells enriched from blood (not recorded which). The DNA for the CDR3 is TGTGCCATCAGTCGACTAGCGGAGAACAATGAGCAGTTCTTC. Its protein is CAISRLAENNEQFF.